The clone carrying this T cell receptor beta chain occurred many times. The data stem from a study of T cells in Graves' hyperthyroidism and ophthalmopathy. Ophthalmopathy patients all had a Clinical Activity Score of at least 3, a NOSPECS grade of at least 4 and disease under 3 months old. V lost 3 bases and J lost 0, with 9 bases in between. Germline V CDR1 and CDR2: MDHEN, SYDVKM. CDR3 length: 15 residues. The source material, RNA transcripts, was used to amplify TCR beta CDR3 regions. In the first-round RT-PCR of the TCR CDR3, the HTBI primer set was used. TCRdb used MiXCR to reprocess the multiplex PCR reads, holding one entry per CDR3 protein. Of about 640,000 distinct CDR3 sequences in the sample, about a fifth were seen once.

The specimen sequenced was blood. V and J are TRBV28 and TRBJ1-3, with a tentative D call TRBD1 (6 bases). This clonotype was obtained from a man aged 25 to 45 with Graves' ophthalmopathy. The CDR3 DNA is TGTGCCAGCAGTTTCGGACAGTTCTCTGGAAACACCATATATTTT. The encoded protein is CASSFGQFSGNTIYF.